The 3 T cell receptor beta chains below all came from one sample that was sequenced in a study of beta chain features in type 1 diabetes. TCRB transcripts that were expressed got sequenced, as all of the isolated RNA had been reverse transcribed. Repertoires were generated with immunoSEQ multiplex PCR, while TCRdb's copy carries only in-frame clones and drops some. Here the sample spans 350,000 or so clones, 15% to 20% being singletons. The specimen was naive CD4+ T cells from blood. All receptors derive from a woman under 30 in good health.

J is TRBJ1-1 and V is TRBV5-1; perhaps TRBD1 as D (5 bases). CDR1 and CDR2 from the germline V gene are SGHRS and YFSETQ. CDR3 length: 17 residues. The V and J ends lost 1 base and 5 bases respectively, with 21 bases between them. CDR3 DNA: TGCGCCAGCAGCTTGTTAGGATCCCCGGGGGTAGGAACTGAAGCTTTCTTT. This encodes CASSLLGSPGVGTEAFF.

The chain has TRBV18 and TRBJ1-5; 8 bases line up with TRBD1. J lost 6 bases, V lost 3 bases, and 7 bases had no gene match. In germline, CDR1 is KGHSH, CDR2 LQKENI. This CDR3 comprises 15 residues. This CDR3 reads CASSPRTGRAQPQHF. The CDR3 nucleotides are TGTGCCAGCTCACCTCGGACAGGGAGAGCTCAGCCCCAGCATTTT.

Of note for this clone: The junction differs from germline at one of its ends, possibly a read error. The rearrangement links TRBV30 to TRBJ1-1; D uncertain. CDR1 is GTSNPN, CDR2 SVGIG, per germline (reference sequence). The CDR3 covers 11 residues. Here the CDR3 reads CAWRTNTEAFF. For the CDR3, the DNA is TGTGCCTGGAGAACTAACACTGAGGCTTTCTTT.